This T cell receptor beta chain was found in a study of Ad26.COV2.S vaccination and SARS-CoV-2 variants. The repertoire was sequenced with immunoSEQ multiplex PCR; TCRdb's copy has only in-frame clones and lacks some. This sample yields a few hundred thousand clones, of which 80% to 90% are seen a single time; approximately 7.8% belongs to the top ten. The treatment: over 15 received Ad26.COV2.S at low or high dose, single or two shots; about 5 received placebo; per-sample allocation not given. Day 63 after the first vaccine or placebo injection was the time point for sampling. Between the trimmed V and J ends, which lost 5 bases and 6 bases, there was a span of 6 bases. Germline loops: CDR1 MRHNA, CDR2 SNTAGT. CDR3 length: 11 amino acids.

The specimen comprised peripheral blood, sampled in a trial of Ad26.COV2.S vaccine versus placebo. V is TRBV6-4 and J is TRBJ2-3; no clear D gene. The receptor's source is a person between 18 and 65 years old who received the Ad26.COV2.S COVID-19 vaccine or a placebo. CDR3 sequence (DNA): TGTGCCAGCAGTCATATGGATACGCAGTATTTT. Translating gives CASSHMDTQYF.